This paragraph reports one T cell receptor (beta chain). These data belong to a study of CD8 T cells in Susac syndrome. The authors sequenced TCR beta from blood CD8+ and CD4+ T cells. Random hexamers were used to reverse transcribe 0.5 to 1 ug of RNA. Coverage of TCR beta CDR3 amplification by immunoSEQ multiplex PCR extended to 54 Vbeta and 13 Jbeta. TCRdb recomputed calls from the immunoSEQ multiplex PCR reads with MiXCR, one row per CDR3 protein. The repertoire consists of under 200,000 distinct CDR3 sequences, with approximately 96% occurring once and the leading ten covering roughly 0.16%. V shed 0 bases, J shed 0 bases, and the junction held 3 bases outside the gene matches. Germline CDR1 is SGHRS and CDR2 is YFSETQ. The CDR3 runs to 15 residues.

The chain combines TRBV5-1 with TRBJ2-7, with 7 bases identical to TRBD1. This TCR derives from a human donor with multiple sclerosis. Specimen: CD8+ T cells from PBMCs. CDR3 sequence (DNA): TGCGCCAGCAGCTTGGCGACAGGGAGCTCCTACGAGCAGTACTTC. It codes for CASSLATGSSYEQYF.